This TCR beta chain was sequenced in a study of OX40 agonist ivuxolimab in advanced cancers. About the study: Age averaged around 59 years (range about 20 to 80), and approximately 80% were male. Findings of the study overall: More expanded clones were seen, on average, in CD8+ T cells than in CD4+. Doses of 0.1 to 3.0 mg/kg were accompanied by clonal expansion of CD4+ and CD8+ blood T cells by week 6. The antigens recognized by the expanded peripheral T cells, that is their antigen specificity, were not determined.

This table comes from immunoSEQ multiplex PCR, and its TCRdb copy is limited to in-frame clones, with some not included. This table holds roughly 75,000 clones, approximately 90% found once. To note about this clone: Its antigen is undetermined.

This TCR was sampled from an adult with an advanced solid tumor such as melanoma, head and neck, liver or kidney cancer. This specimen consisted of CD4+ or CD8+ T cells sorted from blood, obtained in a trial of the OX40 agonist ivuxolimab.

The DNA of the CDR3 is TGTGCCAGCAGCCCGGGGCCCAGGGCGGGGGAAGAGACCCAGTACTTC. This gives the protein CASSPGPRAGEETQYF. The chain recombines TRBV9 with TRBJ2-5, with 7 bases aligning to TRBD2. Looked up from germline, CDR1 is SGDLS and CDR2 is YYNGEE. V dropped 4 bases and J dropped 3; count of bases not matched to a gene: 12. This CDR3 comprises 16 residues.